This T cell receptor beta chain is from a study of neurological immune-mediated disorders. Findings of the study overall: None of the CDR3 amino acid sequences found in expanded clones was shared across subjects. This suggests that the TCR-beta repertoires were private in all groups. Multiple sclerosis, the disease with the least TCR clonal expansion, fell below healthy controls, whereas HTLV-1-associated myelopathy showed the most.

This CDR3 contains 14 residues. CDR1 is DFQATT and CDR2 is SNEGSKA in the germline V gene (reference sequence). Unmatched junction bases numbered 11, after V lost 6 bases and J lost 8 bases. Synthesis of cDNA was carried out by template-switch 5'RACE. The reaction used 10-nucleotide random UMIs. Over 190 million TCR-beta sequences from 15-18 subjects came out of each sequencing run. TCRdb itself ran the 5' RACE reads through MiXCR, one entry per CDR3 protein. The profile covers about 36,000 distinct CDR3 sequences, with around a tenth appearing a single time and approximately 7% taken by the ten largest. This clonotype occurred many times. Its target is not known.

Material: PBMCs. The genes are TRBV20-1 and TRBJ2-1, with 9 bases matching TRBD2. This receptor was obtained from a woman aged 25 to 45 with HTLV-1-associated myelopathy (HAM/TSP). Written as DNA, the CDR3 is TGCAGTGCAACCAGCGGGGGGCGAAGGGATGAGCAGTTCTTC. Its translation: CSATSGGRRDEQFF.